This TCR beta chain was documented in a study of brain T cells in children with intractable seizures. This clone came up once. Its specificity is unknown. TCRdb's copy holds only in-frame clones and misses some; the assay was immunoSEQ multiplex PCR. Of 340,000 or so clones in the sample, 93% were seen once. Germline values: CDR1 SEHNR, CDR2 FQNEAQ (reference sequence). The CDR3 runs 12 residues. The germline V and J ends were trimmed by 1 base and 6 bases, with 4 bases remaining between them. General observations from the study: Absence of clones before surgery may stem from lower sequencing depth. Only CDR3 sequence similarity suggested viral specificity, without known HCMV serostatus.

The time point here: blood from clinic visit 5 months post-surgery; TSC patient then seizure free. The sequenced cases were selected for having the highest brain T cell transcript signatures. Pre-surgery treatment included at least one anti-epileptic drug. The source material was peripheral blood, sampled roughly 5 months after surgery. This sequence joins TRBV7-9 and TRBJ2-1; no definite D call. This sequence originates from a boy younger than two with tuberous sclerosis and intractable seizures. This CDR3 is CASSLGANEQFF. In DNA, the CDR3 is TGTGCCAGCAGCTTAGGGGCCAATGAGCAGTTCTTC.